The rows below give T cell receptor beta chains drawn from one sample of a study of T cell clones after liver transplantation. Sequencing was performed with immunoSEQ multiplex PCR; in TCRdb, only in-frame clones are kept and a portion is missing. The sample contains 65,000 to 85,000 clones, around 84% of which appear only once. The specimen comprised CD4+ T cells from blood, sampled 48 months after liver transplant. These receptors all stem from a human patient who received a liver transplant. A subset of T cells may come from the graft donor. The CDR3 runs from the conserved cysteine through the conserved F or W. The D gene is left open where the match is weak. The size of a clone is reported for some rows only, either as once, few or many, or as a class for expanded clones.

-	TRBV7-7	TRBJ2-2	-	CASSPGNTGELFF	TGTGCTAGCAGCCCAGGGAACACCGGGGAGCTGTTTTTT
-	TRBV18	TRBJ2-1	TRBD1	CASSRQGGNEQFF	TGTGCCAGCTCAAGACAGGGGGGCAATGAGCAGTTCTTC
-	TRBV19	TRBJ1-2	TRBD1	CASTALFNRGNYGYTF	TGTGCCAGCACGGCTCTTTTTAACAGGGGAAACTATGGCTACACCTTC
-	TRBV5-1	TRBJ1-5	-	CASSLPLGYQPQHF	TGCGCCAGCAGCTTGCCACTAGGATATCAGCCCCAGCATTTT
-	TRBV27	TRBJ2-7	-	CASSGPGGFEQYF	TGTGCCAGCAGTGGACCCGGGGGTTTCGAGCAGTACTTC
-	TRBV19	TRBJ2-5	TRBD2	CVRSSGREQETQYF	TGTGTCAGAAGTAGCGGGAGAGAACAAGAGACCCAGTACTTC
-	TRBV2	TRBJ2-2	TRBD1	CASGTGADTGELFF	TGTGCCAGCGGGACAGGGGCGGACACCGGGGAGCTGTTTTTT
once	TRBV2	TRBJ1-2	TRBD1	CASSEWRGPGYTF	TGTGCCAGCAGTGAATGGAGGGGGCCTGGCTACACCTTC
few	TRBV7-3	TRBJ1-1	TRBD1	CASRGTGRTEAFF	TGTGCCAGCAGAGGGACAGGGAGGACTGAAGCTTTCTTT
-	TRBV6-5	TRBJ1-1	-	CAIRGRAEAFF	TGTGCCATCCGGGGTCGGGCTGAAGCTTTCTTT
-	TRBV4-2	TRBJ1-6	-	CASSTQWGGYNSPLHF	TGTGCCAGCAGCACCCAATGGGGGGGCTATAATTCACCCCTCCACTTT
-	TRBV6-5	TRBJ2-7	-	CASSYSLRPGEQYF	TGTGCCAGCAGTTACTCCCTCCGCCCGGGAGAGCAGTACTTC
few	TRBV6-5	TRBJ2-7	-	CASRGDGSSYEQYF	TGTGCCAGCAGGGGGGACGGAAGCTCCTACGAGCAGTACTTC
-	TRBV5-6	TRBJ1-1	TRBD1	CASSQRQGRAFF	TGTGCCAGCAGCCAAAGACAGGGGCGAGCTTTCTTT
-	TRBV19	TRBJ2-2	-	CASRRRGWDTGELFF	TGTGCCAGTAGACGGCGCGGGTGGGACACCGGGGAGCTGTTTTTT
-	TRBV15	TRBJ2-7	TRBD1	CATSSETLDRRFVEQYF	TGTGCCACCAGCAGTGAAACTCTGGACAGGAGATTCGTCGAGCAGTACTTC
-	TRBV7-3	TRBJ1-6	-	CASSLSGALGANSPLHF	TGTGCCAGCAGCTTATCCGGCGCTTTGGGGGCCAATTCACCCCTCCACTTT
few	TRBV19	TRBJ1-1	-	CASSIVGLDRNTEAFF	TGTGCCAGTAGTATAGTTGGGCTGGACAGGAACACTGAAGCTTTCTTT
-	TRBV11-2	TRBJ2-2	-	CASSRSGGTGELFF	TGTGCCAGCAGTCGAAGTGGAGGAACCGGGGAGCTGTTTTTT
-	TRBV19	TRBJ1-3	-	CASVGTARGNTIYF	TGTGCCTCTGTGGGCACCGCACGGGGAAACACCATATATTTT
-	TRBV5-1	TRBJ1-1	-	CASSLAPGYTEAFF	TGCGCCAGCAGCTTGGCGCCGGGTTACACTGAAGCTTTCTTT
-	TRBV11-3	TRBJ2-3	-	CASNPASTDTQYF	TGTGCCAGCAACCCGGCGAGCACAGATACGCAGTATTTT
-	TRBV19	TRBJ2-2	-	CASSISSGAGELFF	TGTGCCAGTAGTATTTCTTCTGGCGCCGGGGAGCTGTTTTTT